This T cell receptor (beta chain) is from a study of blood T cells in healthy people across ages. Combining a sample-barcoded 5' primer with a J-beta primer mix, a second PCR ran for 7 to 11 cycles. TCRdb used MiXCR to reprocess the 5' RACE reads, holding one entry per CDR3 protein. The table shows hundreds of thousands of distinct CDR3 sequences, with roughly three fifths occurring only once. This clonotype was picked up a small number of times. V gave up 2 bases and J gave up 5 bases, with 24 bases separating them. The CDR3 consists of 18 residues. The germline gives CDR1 LNHNV, CDR2 YYDKDF (reference sequence).

The rearrangement links TRBV15 to TRBJ2-5; possibly TRBD1 for D (6 bases). The receptor was isolated from a man between 35 and 55 years old in good health. The specimen was blood. CDR3 amino acids: CATSRNAGTLKGWETQYF. The CDR3 nucleotides are TGTGCCACCAGCAGAAACGCCGGGACACTAAAAGGGTGGGAGACCCAGTACTTC.